This T cell receptor beta chain was documented in a study of blood T cell repertoires in COVID-19. Background on the study: COVID-19 samples from acute and convalescent phases originated in the United States, Italy and Spain. In each case, the material was cDNA or gDNA derived from T cells, B-cell-depleted T cells, or PBMCs.

Clones were sequenced by immunoSEQ multiplex PCR, and TCRdb holds only the in-frame ones, with some missing. This sample has around 270,000 clones, with 84% found just once. The CDR3 spans 13 residues. The V gene's germline CDR1 is LNHDA and CDR2 SQIVND (reference sequence). V shed 6 bases and J shed 5 bases, with 11 bases lying between them. The sequenced material came from peripheral blood. The chain combines TRBV19 with TRBJ1-5, with a weak D call TRBD1 (5 bases). This sequence was found in a woman in her forties who had recovered from COVID-19. Here the CDR3 DNA reads TGTGCCAGTAGAGCCTTCAGGGATCAGCCCCAGCATTTT. Its translation is CASRAFRDQPQHF.